The 9 T cell receptor beta chains in this list originate from one sample, sequenced in a study of T cells after yellow fever vaccination. TCRdb reanalysed the 5' RACE reads using MiXCR and keeps one entry per CDR3 protein. Here the sample spans some 560,000 distinct CDR3 sequences, about 19% being singletons. The input for sequencing was PBMCs, taken 15 days after the yellow fever booster vaccination. The receptors originated from a man between 25 and 39 years old who received the YFV17D yellow fever vaccine.

The chain has TRBV19 and TRBJ2-3; D gene uncertain. The CDR3 is 16 residues long. V lost 1 base, J lost 2 bases, and 13 bases lay in between. Germline CDR1 LNHDA, CDR2 SQIVND (reference sequence). The CDR3 bases are TGTGCCAGTAGTATAGCGCTGACTGGCTACACAGATACGCAGTATTTT. This sequence encodes CASSIALTGYTDTQYF.

This clonotype was counted a few times. The chain combines TRBV7-2 with TRBJ2-2; D may be TRBD1 (5 bases). V lost 8 bases and J lost 7, with 17 bases in between. Per germline, CDR1 SGHTA and CDR2 FQGNSA. The CDR3 has 14 amino acids. The CDR3 region is CASYRSFRGGELFF. As DNA, the CDR3 is TGTGCCAGCTATCGGTCTTTTAGGGGCGGGGAGCTGTTTTTT.

The rearrangement uses TRBV12-3 or TRBV12-4 and TRBJ2-1, with D unclear. Deletions cut 7 bases from V and 5 bases from J, with 12 bases between. The CDR3 is 13 amino acids. This chain's CDR3 is CASTHGVNNEQFF. In nucleotides, the CDR3 is TGTGCCAGCACCCATGGGGTAAACAATGAGCAGTTCTTC.

This clonotype was observed a few times. V gene TRBV7-9 combines with J gene TRBJ2-1; 7 bases fit TRBD1. V lost 5 bases to trimming and J lost 3 bases; unmatched junction nucleotides: 10. CDR3 length: 16 amino acids. In germline, CDR1 is SEHNR, CDR2 FQNEAQ (reference sequence). CDR3 loop: CASSPGQVPLYNEQFF. In DNA, the CDR3 is TGTGCCAGCAGCCCAGGACAGGTGCCTCTCTACAATGAGCAGTTCTTC.

This clonotype was seen only a few times. The DNA of the CDR3 is TGTGCCAGCAGCCAACACTCTGGGGGCTACGAGCAGTACTTC. The encoded protein is CASSQHSGGYEQYF. This sequence joins TRBV3-1 and TRBJ2-7; TRBD1 or TRBD2 may be the D gene (5 bases each). CDR3 length equals 14 residues. V was trimmed by 2 bases and J by 3 bases, leaving 11 bases between them. The germline V gene encodes CDR1 LGHDT and CDR2 YNNKEL (reference sequence).

Only a few counts were recorded for this clonotype. The rearrangement joins TRBV11-3 to TRBJ2-1; possibly TRBD1 or TRBD2 for D (5 bases each). This CDR3 has 17 residues. The V and J ends lost 5 bases and 8 bases respectively, with 25 bases between them. Per germline, CDR1 SGHNT and CDR2 YENEEA. The CDR3 bases are TGTGCCAGCAGCCCCAACCCCGTGGCTGGGGGTATCGATGAGCAGTTCTTC. This encodes CASSPNPVAGGIDEQFF.

This clonotype was seen many times. V gene TRBV4-3 combines with J gene TRBJ2-2, with 8 bases lining up with TRBD2. The CDR3 totals 14 residues. Unmatched junction bases numbered 3, after V lost 4 bases and J lost 5 bases. Germline CDR1 LGHNA, CDR2 YSLEER. CDR3 in DNA: TGCGCCAGCAGCCTCGGGACTAGTACCGGGGAGCTGTTTTTT. Protein product: CASSLGTSTGELFF.

There are a few counts of this clonotype. The chain couples TRBV9 to TRBJ2-3; D gene uncertain. Germline loops: CDR1 SGDLS, CDR2 YYNGEE. The CDR3 runs 12 residues. V shed 10 bases and J shed 6 bases, with 15 bases lying between them. The CDR3 loop reads CAARRGRDTQYF. The CDR3 DNA reads as TGTGCCGCGAGGCGAGGAAGGGATACGCAGTATTTT.

This chain uses TRBV5-1 with TRBJ1-1; the D gene is possibly TRBD1 (6 bases). Germline V gene sequence: CDR1 SGHRS, CDR2 YFSETQ. CDR3 length: 14 amino acids. The V end lost 4 bases, the J end lost 1 base, and 11 bases lay between the germline ends. Written as DNA, the CDR3 is TGCGCCAGCAGCGCAGGGACATCGAACACTGAAGCTTTCTTT. Translating gives CASSAGTSNTEAFF.